This T cell receptor (beta chain) was sequenced for a study of regulatory T cells in long-lasting Graves disease. This clonotype was found many times. In building TCR beta libraries, iRepertoire HTBI primers were used together with Arm-PCR of CDR3 regions. MiXCR, run by TCRdb on the multiplex PCR reads, gives a single entry per CDR3 protein. This table holds hundreds of thousands of distinct CDR3 sequences, 20% to 25% found once. The CDR3 is made up of 13 amino acids. The germline CDR1 and CDR2 sequences are SNHLY and FYNNEI. The V end lost 0 bases, the J end lost 7 bases, and 9 bases lay between the germline ends. Documented time point: persistent/refractory GD, antithyroid drugs over 5 years with positive TRAb. There was RNA extracted from PBMCs, and the TCR library was made from it.

Here the sequenced sample was peripheral blood mononuclear cells (PBMCs), taken when the disease was refractory, from a patient treated with antithyroid drugs. The clonotype originates from a female donor with Graves disease. This chain uses TRBV2 with TRBJ1-1; TRBD1 might be the D (5 bases). The CDR3 bases are TGTGCCAGCAGTGAAGCTGACAGAAGTGAAGCTTTCTTT. This sequence encodes CASSEADRSEAFF.